A few counts support the clone carrying this TCR beta chain. This entry is derived from a study of blood T cell repertoires in COVID-19. TCRdb's copy holds only in-frame clones and misses some; the assay was immunoSEQ multiplex PCR. Of 170,000 or so clones listed, about 88% were seen once; the top ten hold around 0.5%. Germline-derived CDR1 and CDR2 are SGHVS and FQNEAQ. The V gene end was trimmed by 5 bases and the J gene end by 4 bases; junction bases not matched to a gene: 8. This CDR3 has 15 amino acids. V is TRBV7-8 and J is TRBJ1-1, with 9 bases aligning to TRBD1. The receptor was derived from a man aged 60-69 years with COVID-19, enrolled during active disease. The source material was peripheral blood. CDR3: CASSPQQGASTEAFF. In DNA form, the CDR3 reads TGTGCCAGCAGCCCTCAACAGGGGGCGAGCACTGAAGCTTTCTTT.